At least ten counts were recorded for the clone carrying this T cell receptor beta chain. This CDR3 has 14 amino acids. The junction had 7 bases not matched to a gene; V was cut back by 0 bases and J by 13 bases. Germline V lookup: CDR1 LGHDT, CDR2 YNNKEL (reference sequence). Time point here: longitudinal time-point 1 (baseline). One entry per CDR3 protein, called by TCRdb with MiXCR from the 5' RACE reads. The sample lists fewer than 90,000 distinct CDR3 sequences, roughly 10% seen once, with 9.5% to 10% in the top ten. This entry is derived from a study of neurological immune-mediated disorders. The sample comprised PBMCs. The TCR originated in a man aged 30 to 39 in good health. The rearrangement uses TRBV3-1 and TRBJ2-1; 9 bases are shared with TRBD2. This CDR3 is CASSQEGTSRKQFF. CDR3 nucleotide sequence: TGTGCCAGCAGCCAAGAAGGGACTAGCAGAAAACAGTTCTTC.